The T cell receptor beta chain under discussion was sequenced for a study of long-term antiretroviral therapy in people with HIV (dated by TCRdb to between 2021 and 2024). In terms of the full investigation: The earliest samples were collected roughly a decade before the 2015 WHO recommendation for immediate ART, at a time when ART was usually postponed until CD4 counts fell. This retrospective serial study examined whether starting ART and sustained HIV suppression were associated with changes in the composition and diversity of the TRB repertoire in peripheral blood. A total of around 200 cryopreserved PBMC samples were contributed to the cohort by 30 adults with confirmed HIV infection, with samples collected serially over a mean of approximately six years (range 1-12). Among the 30 or so participants with HIV, around ten were female. No cross-contamination during QIAcube processing was shown when test extractions of a monoclonal T-cell line were performed alongside about 33 polyclonal samples.

Points on this clone: There is no known antigen for this receptor. Per-nucleotide qualities are absent, and no much larger clonotype sits a single base away.

The immunoSEQ hsTCRB v3.0 assay was used at survey level resolution for TRB variable region sequencing. The targeted TRB sequencing depth was roughly 40,000-50,000 T-cell genomes per sample. Pooled TRB libraries were sequenced on an Illumina MiSeq with a v3 150-cycle kit. In the source study's methods: Repertoire analysis ran in R within a reproducible Nextflow workflow covering QC, data transformation and analysis. LymphoSeq2, an R package for AIRR-Seq data exploration, was used to implement custom analyses. Several samples that yielded fewer than 5000 total TRB sequences were excluded, so that approximately 170 HIV repertoires were analyzed. Among the 170 to 200 retained HIV repertoires, some 60 were collected before ART initiation and around 130 were collected after ART initiation. Repertoires were downsampled to 5000 TRB nucleotide sequences, with summary statistics averaged over 100 downsampling iterations. The analysis kept only TRB sequences whose CDR3 regions were at least seven amino acids long. Two measures captured diversity: a Shannon entropy-derived clonality score and the Gini coefficient. In repertoire networks, the top 5000 CDR3 amino acid sequences were linked whenever an edit distance of one separated two sequences. Antigen specificity groups and MHC restriction were predicted for TRB CDR3 amino acid sequences with GLIPH2. CDR3 amino acid sequences were matched against VDJdb and McPAS-TCR to flag known CMV, EBV, HIV or tissue antigen associations. Pre-ART, post-ART and control groups were compared with Wilcoxon signed-rank tests and Holm-Bonferroni correction. The clones in this table, taken by TCRdb from immuneACCESS, are in-frame only. Not every clone is retained; where verified, under half of the shortfall comes from an unresolved V gene, and the cause of the rest is unknown. The V and J calls and clone size are taken from that table; D and trimming were inferred from the DNA. This sample gives tens of thousands of clones in total; around 79% of them show up just once. The ten largest clones capture 5.5% to 7.5% of the sample.

Inclusion was restricted to participants for whom at least one PBMC sample before ART initiation and at least two post-ART samples were available. Treatment was received in the United States of America by all participants with HIV. Before DNA extraction, cryopreserved samples of roughly 0.9-11 million PBMC were thawed and washed. At the time of the earliest PBMC sample, participants with HIV were aged between roughly 20 and 55 years. Each participant contributed PBMC samples from 1-4 timepoints before ART initiation and 2-8 timepoints after ART initiation, with a median of 7 samples. For every participant, serial HIV viral load, CD4+ T-cell count, ART history and demographic data were obtained. Genomic DNA was extracted from unsorted PBMC with a Qiagen kit on a QIAcube, processed in batches of 12 samples. The CDR3 goes from the cysteine to the phenylalanine over 11 residues. Of all the DNA, just the CDR3 is kept, 33 bases in frame from base 1. In the germline V gene, CDR1 corresponds to MDHEN and CDR2 to SYDVKM. V drops 6 bases and J drops 0 bases, leaving 0 bases in between.

Overall study results and their limits: Starting ART was linked to a significant rise in TRB diversity, yet even with long-term ART the diversity remained significantly lower than in transplant donor controls. Compared with controls, HIV repertoires had narrower CDR3 length ranges, and the network structure pointed to an antigen-experienced repertoire that shifted only slightly toward naive after ART. Unsorted PBMC were profiled instead of sorted CD4+ and CD8+ T cells because pre-ART samples had limited cell numbers. Expanded TRB clones identified before ART initiation dominated the repertoire at all time points, although this dominance fluctuated and declined in many PLHIV after ART. Since PBMC availability was limited, sequencing covered only the TCR beta chain, with no alpha chain pairing. No data were available on ART adherence, viral resistance or therapy changes, limiting inferences about post-ART repertoire changes. The samples span the years 2004 to 2017, and the ART regimens used at that time may not be as effective as current regimens.

Recombination connected TRBV28 to TRBJ1-3, with the D gene not clear enough to name. The sequence derives from a man aged 18 to 30 with HIV. Sequenced material: unsorted PBMCs, taken 0.6 years after starting antiretroviral therapy. The nucleotides are TGTGCCAGCAGCTCTGGAAACACCATATATTTT. It translates as CASSSGNTIYF.